This T cell receptor (beta chain) was obtained from a study of T cell clonality in common variable immunodeficiency. CDR1 and CDR2 (germline): MRHNA, SNTAGT. There are 15 residues in the CDR3. Germline trimming cut 1 base from V and 1 base from J; bases unmatched to any gene: 2. Study-level results: CVID subjects had higher TCRbeta clonality than healthy controls, most marked in about a third. Fewer TCRbeta clones were shared among CVID subjects than controls. Fewer deletions and N-nucleotide insertions were reportedly seen in common variable immunodeficiency TCR beta sequences.

Clones were sequenced by immunoSEQ multiplex PCR, and TCRdb holds only the in-frame ones, with some missing. This sample carries about 45,000 clones and no singletons, and about 10% goes to the top ten. This clone has a count of ten or more. Its cognate antigen is unknown. The sequence runs out 3 residues before the end of the CDR3; the remainder is reconstructed from the germline J gene. The genes are TRBV6-4 and TRBJ2-3; TRBD2 agrees at 7 bases. The sequence was obtained from a person aged 18 to 70 in good health. Sequenced sample: peripheral blood mononuclear cells. Partial CDR3 DNA: TGTGCCAGCAGTGACTTGGCGGGGGGCACAGATACG. Amino acid sequence: CASSDLAGGTDT. The complete CDR3 reads CASSDLAGGTDTQYF.